Below are 16 T cell receptor beta chains sequenced from a single sample in a study of OX40 agonist ivuxolimab in advanced cancers. Assay: immunoSEQ multiplex PCR; the TCRdb copy retains only in-frame clones and omits some. In the table there are about 73,000 clones, about 81% of which are singletons. Sequencing used CD4+ or CD8+ T cells sorted from blood, obtained in a trial of the OX40 agonist ivuxolimab. These receptors were collected from an adult with an advanced solid tumor such as melanoma, head and neck, liver or kidney cancer.

The CDR3 sequence is CASRSGSIANTGELFF. As DNA, the CDR3 is TGTGCCAGCAGGTCGGGATCTATAGCTAACACCGGGGAGCTGTTTTTT. The genes are TRBV7-3 and TRBJ2-2, with D possibly TRBD2 on 5 matching bases. The CDR3 totals 16 residues. The germline V and J ends were trimmed by 6 bases and 2 bases, with 16 bases remaining between them. CDR1 and CDR2 (germline): SGHTA, FQGTGA.

This sequence joins TRBV7-3 and TRBJ2-3; 8 nucleotides match TRBD1. J gave up 7 bases and V 3 bases, and 6 bases lay outside the gene matches. This CDR3 comprises 14 residues. Germline-derived CDR1 and CDR2 are SGHTA and FQGTGA. In DNA, the CDR3 is TGTGCCAGCAGCTTCCCAGGGGGCATGAATACGCAGTATTTT. This codes for CASSFPGGMNTQYF.

The chain employs TRBV7-2 and TRBJ1-1; D might be TRBD1 (6 bases). Trimming shortened V by 4 bases and J by 5 bases, and 17 bases separated the two germline ends. This CDR3 is built from 15 residues. The germline V gene encodes CDR1 SGHTA and CDR2 FQGNSA. This chain's CDR3 is CASSSSGGSRTEAFF. The CDR3 coding sequence is TGTGCCAGCAGCTCCTCCGGGGGCAGCAGGACTGAAGCTTTCTTT.

This chain connects TRBV7-6 to TRBJ2-2; D assignment may be TRBD1 or TRBD2 (5 bases each). The CDR3 has 14 amino acids. With 10 bases removed from V and 6 bases from J, the gap between germline ends came to 18 bases. CDR1 is SGHVS and CDR2 is FNYEAQ in the germline V gene. DNA of the CDR3: TGTGCCACTCAAGGGGAGCTGATGGCCGGGGAGCTGTTTTTT. This gives the protein CATQGELMAGELFF. Based on the CDR3 plus reference TRBV7-6 and TRBJ2-2, the full variable domain is GAGVSQSPRYKVTKRGQDVALRCDPISGHVSLYWYRQALGQGPEFLTYFNYEAQQDKSGLPNDRFSAERPEGSISTLTIQRTEQRDSAMYRCATQGELMAGELFFGEGSRLTVL.

The V call is TRBV5-4, the J call TRBJ1-2, with D possibly TRBD1 on 5 matching bases. The germline V gene encodes CDR1 SGHNT and CDR2 YYREEE (reference sequence). V lost 6 bases and J 0 bases, leaving 12 bases between the germline ends. The CDR3 loop spans 14 amino acids. Here the CDR3 DNA reads TGTGCCAGCAACCAGGGCGGGCCTAACTATGGCTACACCTTC. Protein product: CASNQGGPNYGYTF. Full variable domain (outside the CDR3, taken from reference TRBV5-4 and TRBJ1-2): ETGVTQSPTHLIKTRGQQVTLRCSSQSGHNTVSWYQQALGQGPQFIFQYYREEENGRGNFPPRFSGLQFPNYSSELNVNALELDDSALYLCASNQGGPNYGYTFGSGTRLTVV.

This clone was counted between two and nine times. One end of the junction is discordant with germline, which a read error may explain. The chain employs TRBV11-3 and TRBJ1-2; D gene ambiguous. The length of the CDR3 is 10 residues. In germline, CDR1 is SGHNT, CDR2 YENEEA. CDR3 coding DNA: TGCCCGACCAAGGGCGCTGGCTACACCTTC. Protein product: CPTKGAGYTF. Full variable domain (rest looked up from reference TRBV11-3 and TRBJ1-2): EAGVVQSPRYKIIEKKQPVAFWCNPISGHNTLYWYLQNLGQGPELLIRYENEEAVDDSQLPKDRFSAERLKGVDSTLKIQPAELGDSAVYLCPTKGAGYTFGSGTRLTVV.

V is TRBV6-1 and J is TRBJ1-5; 8 bases are shared with TRBD1. J gave up 5 bases and V 3 bases, and 3 bases lay outside the gene matches. The CDR3 spans 14 residues. Germline V gives CDR1 MNHNS, CDR2 SASEGT. The CDR3 sequence: CASSDGQGHQPQHF. CDR3 coding DNA: TGTGCCAGCAGTGATGGACAGGGTCATCAGCCCCAGCATTTT.

J is TRBJ2-3 and V is TRBV9; 14 bases agree with TRBD2. V was clipped by 0 bases and J by 6 bases; unmatched bases: 0. Germline CDR1 is SGDLS and CDR2 is YYNGEE. CDR3 length equals 15 residues. The CDR3 DNA follows: TGTGCCAGCAGCGTAGGGACTAGCGGGAGGGATACGCAGTATTTT. Translating gives CASSVGTSGRDTQYF.

The table lists this clone with a few counts. The chain couples TRBV2 to TRBJ2-1, with 10 positions matching TRBD2. V lost 6 bases and J lost 10; bases outside the gene matches: 6. This CDR3 has 13 residues. Germline assignment: CDR1 SNHLY and CDR2 FYNNEI. The CDR3 DNA reads TGTGCCAGCAGAGCGGGAGGGCCTAGGGAGCAGTTCTTC. Its protein is CASRAGGPREQFF.

The chain couples TRBV18 to TRBJ2-7, with a tentative D call TRBD1 (5 bases). The CDR3 extends over 14 amino acids. CDR1 KGHSH and CDR2 LQKENI come from the germline V gene. Trimming removed 2 bases from V and 6 bases from J, with 14 bases in between. CDR3 amino acids: CASSPTQGRSEQYF. DNA for the CDR3: TGTGCCAGCTCACCAACCCAGGGTAGGTCCGAGCAGTACTTC.

The CDR3 sequence is CASSIQGSDTQYF. DNA for the CDR3: TGTGCCAGTAGTATACAGGGGTCCGATACGCAGTATTTT. The chain is built from TRBV19 and TRBJ2-3, with a tentative D call TRBD1 (6 bases). CDR1 LNHDA and CDR2 SQIVND come from the germline V gene (reference sequence). The V and J ends lost 2 bases and 6 bases respectively, with 9 bases between them. The CDR3 consists of 13 residues.

The J gene is TRBJ2-7, the V gene TRBV19, with 7 nucleotides matching TRBD1. Per germline, CDR1 LNHDA and CDR2 SQIVND (reference sequence). The junction had 3 bases not matched to a gene; V was cut back by 3 bases and J by 1 base. The CDR3 consists of 14 residues. In DNA form, the CDR3 reads TGTGCCAGTAGTATCCTGGACAGGTCCTACGAGCAGTACTTC. This encodes CASSILDRSYEQYF.

V gene TRBV4-3 combines with J gene TRBJ1-2; D unclear. This CDR3 is built from 17 residues. CDR1 is LGHNA and CDR2 is YSLEER in the germline V gene. Trimming stripped 0 bases from V and 8 bases from J, with 22 bases between. The CDR3 loop reads CASSQEMTTRRRSGYTF. The CDR3 bases are TGCGCCAGCAGCCAAGAGATGACGACCCGACGACGATCCGGCTACACCTTC.

This clone was counted between two and nine times. V usage is TRBV7-2 and J usage is TRBJ2-7; 8 positions agree with TRBD2. The CDR3 runs 14 residues. Germline loops: CDR1 SGHTA, CDR2 FQGNSA. V lost 4 bases to trimming and J lost 9 bases; unmatched junction nucleotides: 11. The CDR3 is CASSSGWVREGQYF. In DNA form, the CDR3 reads TGTGCCAGCAGCTCCGGCTGGGTCCGGGAGGGGCAGTACTTC.

This clone was seen a handful of times. The chain combines TRBV18 with TRBJ1-4; no clear D. Germline CDR1 is KGHSH and CDR2 is LQKENI. This CDR3 contains 15 residues. V was clipped by 2 bases and J by 3 bases, with 10 bases between them. The CDR3 is CASSPNQDPNEKLFF. The CDR3 region has the DNA TGTGCCAGCTCACCAAATCAGGACCCTAATGAAAAACTGTTTTTT.

V usage is TRBV11-2 and J usage is TRBJ2-7, with TRBD2 identical over 15 bases. There are 13 residues in the CDR3. Germline V CDR1 and CDR2: SGHAT, FQNNGV. Trimming removed 8 bases from V and 6 bases from J; junction bases left unmatched: 2. For the CDR3, the DNA is TGTGCCAGCGAGGGACTAGCGGGAGGCGAGCAGTACTTC. It codes for CASEGLAGGEQYF. Supplemented by reference TRBV11-2 and TRBJ2-7, the full variable domain reads EAGVAQSPRYKIIEKRQSVAFWCNPISGHATLYWYQQILGQGPKLLIQFQNNGVVDDSQLPKDRFSAERLKGVDSTLKIQPAKLEDSAVYLCASEGLAGGEQYFGPGTRLTVT.